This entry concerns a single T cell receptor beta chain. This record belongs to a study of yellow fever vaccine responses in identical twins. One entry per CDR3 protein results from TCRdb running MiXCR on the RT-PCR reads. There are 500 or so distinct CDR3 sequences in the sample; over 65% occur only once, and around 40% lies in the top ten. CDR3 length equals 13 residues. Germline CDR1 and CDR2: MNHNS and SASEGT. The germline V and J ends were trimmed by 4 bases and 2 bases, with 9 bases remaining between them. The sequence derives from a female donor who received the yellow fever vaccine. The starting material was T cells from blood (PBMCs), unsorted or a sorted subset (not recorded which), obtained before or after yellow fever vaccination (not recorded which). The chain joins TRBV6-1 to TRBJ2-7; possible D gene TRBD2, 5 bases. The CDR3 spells CASSGETTYEQYF. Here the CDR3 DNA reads TGTGCCAGCAGTGGGGAGACCACCTACGAGCAGTACTTC.